This T cell receptor (beta chain) was captured in a study of cytomegalovirus exposure and HLA in healthy donors. A multiplex PCR was run with 60 Vbeta primers and 13 Jbeta primers. Here immunoSEQ multiplex PCR was the method, and the copy in TCRdb shows in-frame clones only, minus some. The sample includes approximately 150,000 clones, around 79% of them seen just once. Germline CDR1 is SNHLY and CDR2 is FYNNEI. There are 13 residues in the CDR3. Trimming took off 7 bases at V and 2 bases at J, with 12 bases between the two ends. This chain connects TRBV2 to TRBJ2-7; TRBD2 is a possible D gene (5 bases). The origin of this receptor is a man in his forties or fifties in good health and CMV-seropositive. Material for sequencing was PBMCs. The CDR3 loop is CASITRETYEQYF. The CDR3 DNA follows: TGTGCCAGCATTACTCGGGAAACCTACGAGCAGTACTTC.